This TCR beta chain was recorded in a study of cytomegalovirus exposure and HLA in healthy donors (dated 2017 in TCRdb). A note on the overall study: According to an earlier analysis of a few hundred of the donors, 150 million to 200 million T cells yielded some 110 million unique TCR beta sequences and around 300 Gb of sequence data. In the later analysis, no new phenotypic data were used to find candidate immune exposures; instead, reliance was placed on TCR beta sequences and their occurrence across donors. An early release that covered about 600 HLA-typed donors contained around 330 gigabases of sequencing data and 65 million to 100 million unique TCR sequences. Typing coverage varied by locus: about 620-630 donors for A, B, C, DRB1 and DQB1; 500 to 550 for DQA1; around 570 for DPA1; 450 to 480 for DPB1. Donor age, sex, ethnicity and CMV serostatus were compiled together with the repertoire data. A later analysis re-analyzed previously published TCR beta repertoires from roughly 630 donors and added high-resolution HLA genotyping to study TCR occurrence patterns. A separate validation cohort of 100 to 150 different subjects was used in addition to the roughly 700-subject first cohort. An earlier analysis of nearly 600 of the donors applied high-throughput TCR beta sequencing to assess whether each TCR beta V gene segment acted as functional or pseudogenic. The genetic ancestry cluster associated with self-reported Caucasian donors included about 84% of the approximately 410 genotyped donors. Because of strong linkage in the cohort, roughly five DR-DQ haplotypes were treated as single units for association and clustering. The aim of the study was to test whether cataloging public T cell receptors could identify signatures of past pathogen exposure. Every repertoire in the discovery cohort had been generated on one and the same sequencing platform. A later genetic analysis took genome-wide SNP genotypes for about three fifths of the roughly 700 donors and used that subset as a discovery cohort. Among some 400 genotyped donors of the cohort, an average of around 240,000 unique TCR beta nucleotide sequences were sequenced per donor, roughly 18% of them non-productive. To predict cytomegalovirus infection status, the study brought together high-throughput TCR immunosequencing, statistical association of individual TCRs with disease status, and machine learning. The T cell repertoires of about 700 subjects were profiled by immunosequencing and related to cytomegalovirus serostatus. Class I and class II HLA loci were covered by the typing at four-digit resolution. The paper as a whole reports these results and caveats: The cohort was sequenced for TCR beta chains only, and without alpha or paired-chain data the features that could be detected were limited. In vitro tests confirmed that a few of the cytomegalovirus-associated TCR beta chains recognize cytomegalovirus antigens. In both the original and validation cohorts, the classifier was reported to diagnose cytomegalovirus status with high specificity and sensitivity. A cluster of highly shared sequence variants was judged likely to be a technical artifact of the sequencing pipeline. Sequencing depth was assumed to be roughly uniform across donors in the presence/absence analyses, though that assumption may not hold. According to a later genetic analysis, donors in an Asian-associated ancestry cluster had fewer N-insertions in productive TCRs than the roughly 700-donor mean. Immune exposure information for the cohort was limited to CMV serostatus. An earlier analysis of around 540 of the donors showed that most TCR beta V segments appeared in productive rearrangements either about 87% or about 30% of the time, which broadly matched IMGT annotations. The authors suggested that the approach could potentially be generalized to other disease states and immunological phenotypes. According to a later analysis, parvovirus B19, influenza, CMV and Epstein-Barr virus appeared linked to several top co-occurrence clusters. A later analysis found that HLA-associated TCR beta chains were more clonally expanded and had lower generation probabilities than equally common non-associated chains. Because counts were too low, 15 or so rarely observed V segments, including chromosome 9 orphons, were excluded from the earlier analysis of around 640 of the donors. A later analysis associated some 17,000 TCR beta sequences with specific HLA alleles at a false discovery rate of 0.05. Because the 87-base-pair reads could not distinguish some IMGT-functional V segments, including TRBV6-2 and TRBV6-3, those segments were excluded. Correlated functional status among segregating V segments might be attributable to linkage disequilibrium, but an unknown experimental factor could not be ruled out. When HLA alleles, especially DR and DQ, strongly co-occurred, TCR associations were difficult to assign to individual alleles. Most CMV-associated TCR beta chains appeared to be HLA-restricted in a later analysis, and the HLA associations seemed to be driven largely by CMV exposure. A further reported finding was that TCR beta sequences accurately predicted the HLA-A and HLA-B alleles for most subjects in the first cohort. In a later genetic analysis, a missense DCLRE1C variant was associated with V-gene and J-gene trimming of TCR beta chains, and the association was replicated in an independent cohort. In a later analysis, TCR association rates were found to vary across HLA loci, with the most associated TCRs seen for DRB1 alleles and the fewest for HLA-C alleles. Most TCR sequences were seen in very few donors, while some public TCRs were found in many individuals. Because HLA typing was unavailable for some donors at each locus, only the typed subset was used in association tests. The study listed 150 to 200 TCR beta chains as associated with cytomegalovirus.

Deletion took 0 bases off V and 0 bases off J, with a span of 13 bases between the germline ends. The cysteine opens and the phenylalanine closes a CDR3 of 17 amino acids. The CDR3 DNA has 51 bases and is translated from base 1. As encoded in the germline V gene, CDR1 is SGHRS while CDR2 is YFSETQ. Library construction relied on the immunoSEQ multiplex PCR assay. The multiplex PCR relied on a mix of 60 forward primers for TCR Vbeta segments and 13 reverse primers for TCR Jbeta segments. Amplification of the CDR3 region of rearranged TCR beta genes was performed with a multiplex PCR assay on genomic DNA. On the Illumina HiSeq System, the amplified TCR beta libraries were sequenced as 87-base-pair reads. The authors processed their data as follows. A later analysis counted tens of millions of unique TCR beta chains across the 550 to 750 repertoires, and around 9.9 million of these chains were shared by at least two donors. A nearest-neighbor algorithm error-corrected the raw reads and collapsed the reads into unique sequences, merging closely related sequences to remove PCR and sequencing errors. To assign V, D and J gene segments, CDR3 sequences were aligned to IMGT reference sequences. For a sequence to be retained, a match of at least six nucleotides was required to both a V gene segment and a J gene segment. Rearrangements were classified as productive when the CDR3 lacked stop codons and remained in frame with V and J, and all other rearrangements were classified as non-productive. Following IMGT convention, CDR3 was defined as the stretch from the second conserved V-encoded cysteine up to the conserved J-encoded phenylalanine. In an earlier analysis of just under 600 of the donors, sequences lacking an unambiguous match to a single V gene segment were excluded. In an earlier analysis of 587 of the donors, V segments were called functional above 56.7% productive rearrangements and were called segregating when the between-donor standard deviation exceeded 5%. To diagnose cytomegalovirus status from the catalog of TCR beta chain sequences, a statistical classification framework was built. In a later analysis, V and J genes were assigned by comparing TCR nucleotide sequences against IMGT/GENE-DB human TR gene sequences. Using the TCRdist pipeline, a later analysis assigned CDR3 sequences along with most-parsimonious VDJ recombination scenarios. In a later analysis, each TCR beta chain was defined by its CDR3 amino acid sequence together with its V-gene family, and reads without a unique V-gene family were excluded. As a way to deal with suspected cross-contamination and a sequencing artifact, a later analysis dropped over 550 nucleotide sequences that were highly shared and had low generation probability. In a later analysis, a clonal expansion index was calculated for each public chain from normalized within-repertoire ranks of inferred template counts. A later analysis computed generation probabilities with a VDJ recombination model fitted to out-of-frame rearrangements, and checked the results against IGoR. In a later analysis, TCR-TCR, TCR-HLA and TCR-CMV co-occurrence was scored with hypergeometric tests, and a repertoire-size bias correction was applied to TCR pairs. To estimate false discovery rates, a later analysis permuted the HLA or CMV assignments 20 times. In a later analysis, co-occurring TCRs were grouped with DBSCAN, and TCRdist sequence similarity was added when clustering was performed within HLA-allele-positive subsets. Co-occurrence clustering excluded repertoires with fewer than 30,000 or more than 120,000 public chains, plus five with anomalous nucleotide sharing. TCRdb stores this immuneACCESS table with in-frame sequences only. Part of the clones is absent; in the studies checked, under half of the shortfall reflects unresolved V genes, and no reason is known for the rest. The DNA was the basis for D and trimming; V, J and clone size are from that table. This sample gives 98,000 or so clones in total; about 70% of them show up just once. The ten largest clones capture roughly 8% of the sample.

A note on this clone: The specificity of this receptor is unknown. Per-base qualities were not stored, and no clone one base away is much larger.

The cohort comprised approximately 700 healthy bone marrow donors. All cohort members were sampled while nominally healthy, although unrecorded immune exposures were likely present. Of the 666 cohort members, just under 300 had a positive CMV serostatus and about 350 had a negative one, while no CMV serostatus was recorded for the donor. Every donor gave a peripheral blood sample, and the peripheral blood mononuclear cells from that sample were used for TCR beta sequencing. The Qiagen DNeasy Blood Extraction Kit was used to extract genomic DNA from the blood cell samples. This chain joins TRBV5-1 to TRBJ2-1, and possibly TRBD2, on 6 matching bases. Sequenced: PBMCs. The TCR originated in a human donor in good health. The DNA is as follows: TGCGCCAGCAGCTTGGGGTTTGGCGGGGCCTCCTACAATGAGCAGTTCTTC. The translation is CASSLGFGGASYNEQFF.